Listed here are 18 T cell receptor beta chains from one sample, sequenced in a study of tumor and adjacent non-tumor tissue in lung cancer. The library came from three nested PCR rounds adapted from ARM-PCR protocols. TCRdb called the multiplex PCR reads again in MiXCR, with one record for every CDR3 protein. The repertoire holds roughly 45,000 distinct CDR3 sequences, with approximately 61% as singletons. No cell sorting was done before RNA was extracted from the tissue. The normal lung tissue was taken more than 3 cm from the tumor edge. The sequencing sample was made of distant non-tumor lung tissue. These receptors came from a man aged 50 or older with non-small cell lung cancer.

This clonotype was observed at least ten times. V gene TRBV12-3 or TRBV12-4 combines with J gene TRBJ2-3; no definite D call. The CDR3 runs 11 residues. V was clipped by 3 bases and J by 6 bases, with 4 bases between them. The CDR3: CASSFADTQYF. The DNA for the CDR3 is TGTGCCAGCAGTTTTGCGGATACGCAGTATTTT.

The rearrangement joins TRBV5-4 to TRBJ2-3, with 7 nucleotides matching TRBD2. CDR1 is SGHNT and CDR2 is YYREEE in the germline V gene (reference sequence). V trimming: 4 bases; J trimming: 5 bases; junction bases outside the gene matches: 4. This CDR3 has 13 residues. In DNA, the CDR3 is TGTGCCAGCAGCACGGGAGGTGAAGATACGCAGTATTTT. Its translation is CASSTGGEDTQYF.

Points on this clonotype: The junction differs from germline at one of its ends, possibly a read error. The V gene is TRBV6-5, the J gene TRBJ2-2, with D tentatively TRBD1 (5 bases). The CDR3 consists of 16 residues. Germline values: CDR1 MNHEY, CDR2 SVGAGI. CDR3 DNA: TGTACCAGCATAGGGATAGGGGCCTCTCCGACCGGGGAGCTGTTTTTT. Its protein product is CTSIGIGASPTGELFF.

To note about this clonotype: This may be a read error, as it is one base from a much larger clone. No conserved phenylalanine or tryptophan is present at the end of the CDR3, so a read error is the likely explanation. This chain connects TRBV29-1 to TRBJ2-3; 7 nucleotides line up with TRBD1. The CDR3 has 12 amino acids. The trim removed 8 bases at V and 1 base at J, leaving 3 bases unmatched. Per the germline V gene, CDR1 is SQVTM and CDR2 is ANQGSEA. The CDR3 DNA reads TGCAGCACAGGGGTGGGCACAGATACGCAGTATTAT. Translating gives CSTGVGTDTQYY.

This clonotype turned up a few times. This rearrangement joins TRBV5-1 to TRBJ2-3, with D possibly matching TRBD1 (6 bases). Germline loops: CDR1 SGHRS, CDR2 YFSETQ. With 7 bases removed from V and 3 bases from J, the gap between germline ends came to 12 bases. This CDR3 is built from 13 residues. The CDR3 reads CASRTDGTDTQYF. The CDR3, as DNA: TGCGCCAGCCGGACAGATGGAACAGATACGCAGTATTTT.

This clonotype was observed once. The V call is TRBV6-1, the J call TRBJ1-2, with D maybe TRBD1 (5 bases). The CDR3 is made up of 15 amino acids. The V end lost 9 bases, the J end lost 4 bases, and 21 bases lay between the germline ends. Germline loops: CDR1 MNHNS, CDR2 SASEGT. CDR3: CARREKRGFLYGYTF. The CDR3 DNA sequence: TGTGCCAGAAGAGAGAAAAGGGGATTTCTCTATGGCTACACCTTC.

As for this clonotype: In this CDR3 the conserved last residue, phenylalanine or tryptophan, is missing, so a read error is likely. CDR3 DNA: TGTGCCAGCAGTTTCTCTGAACAGGAACAGTCCTACGAGCAGTACTTG. It encodes CASSFSEQEQSYEQYL. The chain recombines TRBV6-6 with TRBJ2-7, with TRBD1 as a possible D gene (5 bases). The CDR3 runs 16 residues. Trimming pared 4 bases from V and 1 base from J, leaving 17 bases between. Germline assignment: CDR1 MNHNY and CDR2 SVGAGI (reference sequence).

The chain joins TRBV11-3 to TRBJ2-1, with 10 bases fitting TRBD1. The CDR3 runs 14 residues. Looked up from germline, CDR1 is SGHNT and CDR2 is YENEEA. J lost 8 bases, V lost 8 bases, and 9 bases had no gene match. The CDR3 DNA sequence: TGTGCCAGCTCCCCGGGACAGGGGACGGATGAGCAGTTCTTC. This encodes CASSPGQGTDEQFF.

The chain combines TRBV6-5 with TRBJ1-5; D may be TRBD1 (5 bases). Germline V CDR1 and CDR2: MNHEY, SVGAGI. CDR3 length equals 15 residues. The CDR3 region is CLSRPQGGSNQPQHF. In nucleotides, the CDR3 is TGTCTCAGCAGGCCGCAGGGAGGTAGCAATCAGCCCCAGCATTTT.

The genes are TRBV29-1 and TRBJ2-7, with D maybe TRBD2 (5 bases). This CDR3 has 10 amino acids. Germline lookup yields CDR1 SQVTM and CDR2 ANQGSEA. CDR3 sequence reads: CGSGYYEQYF. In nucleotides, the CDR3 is TGCGGATCGGGATATTACGAGCAGTACTTC.

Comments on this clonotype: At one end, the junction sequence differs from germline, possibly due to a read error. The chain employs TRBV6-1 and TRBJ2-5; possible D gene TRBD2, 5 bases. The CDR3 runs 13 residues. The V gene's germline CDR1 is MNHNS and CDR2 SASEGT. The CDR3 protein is CASSRIDGETQYF. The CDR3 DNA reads TGTGCCAGCAGTCGGATAGACGGGGAGACCCAGTACTTT.

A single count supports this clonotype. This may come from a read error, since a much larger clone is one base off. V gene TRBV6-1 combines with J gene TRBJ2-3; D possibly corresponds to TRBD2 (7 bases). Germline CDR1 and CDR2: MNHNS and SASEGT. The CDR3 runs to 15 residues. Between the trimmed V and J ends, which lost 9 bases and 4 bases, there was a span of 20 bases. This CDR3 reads CARRPRGGLADTQYF. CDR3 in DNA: TGTGCCAGGAGGCCTAGGGGGGGCCTTGCAGATACGCAGTATTTT.

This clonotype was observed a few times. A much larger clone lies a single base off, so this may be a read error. The CDR3 DNA reads TGTGCCAACAGTTACCTCCGGAGAGGCGGGGAGCTGTTTTTT. Translating gives CANSYLRRGGELFF. V is TRBV28 and J is TRBJ2-2; D is uncertain. CDR3 size: 14 residues. The V gene's germline CDR1 is MDHEN and CDR2 SYDVKM.

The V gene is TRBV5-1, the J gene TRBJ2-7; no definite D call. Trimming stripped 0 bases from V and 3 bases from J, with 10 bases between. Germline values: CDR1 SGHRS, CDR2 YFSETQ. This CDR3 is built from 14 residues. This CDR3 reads CASSLVGRSYEQYF. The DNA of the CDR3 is TGCGCCAGCAGCTTGGTCGGGCGAAGCTACGAGCAGTACTTC.

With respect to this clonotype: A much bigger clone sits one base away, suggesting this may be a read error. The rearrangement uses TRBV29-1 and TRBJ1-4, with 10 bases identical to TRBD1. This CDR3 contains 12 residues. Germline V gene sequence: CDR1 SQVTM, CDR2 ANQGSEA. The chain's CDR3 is CGVGQGTEKLFF. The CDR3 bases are TGCGGCGTGGGACAGGGGACCGAAAAACTGTTTTTT.

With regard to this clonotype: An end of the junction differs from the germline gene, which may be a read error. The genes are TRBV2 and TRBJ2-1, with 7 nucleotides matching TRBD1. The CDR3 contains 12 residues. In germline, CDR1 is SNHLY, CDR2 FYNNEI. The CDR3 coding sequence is TGTGCCAGCAGCGTGACAGGGTTTGAGCAGTCCTTC. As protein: CASSVTGFEQSF.

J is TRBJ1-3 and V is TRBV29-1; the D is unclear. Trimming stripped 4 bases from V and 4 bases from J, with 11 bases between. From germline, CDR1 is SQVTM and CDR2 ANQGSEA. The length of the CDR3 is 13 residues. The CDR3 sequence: CSVGWSGGNTIYF. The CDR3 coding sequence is TGCAGCGTTGGTTGGTCTGGCGGAAACACCATATATTTT.

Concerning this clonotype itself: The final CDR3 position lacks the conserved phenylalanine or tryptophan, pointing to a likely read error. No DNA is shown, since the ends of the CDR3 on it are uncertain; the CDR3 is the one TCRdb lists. The CDR3 sequence is CSVGTSGTGANVLTV. The gene calls are TRBV29-1 and TRBJ2-6; the D call TRBD2 from the table was never checked on the DNA. The CDR3 is 15 residues long, ends included. Germline V gene data show CDR1 as SQVTM and CDR2 as ANQGSEA.